Sequencing of this T cell receptor (beta chain) was carried out in a study of T cell changes during pregnancy in multiple sclerosis. Sequencing used immunoSEQ multiplex PCR; TCRdb keeps in-frame clones, though not all of them. The sample shows roughly 80,000 clones, roughly 93% of them seen only once. J was trimmed by 1 base and V by 6 bases; bases with no gene match: 6. Per germline, CDR1 MNHEY and CDR2 SVGAGI. This CDR3 contains 14 residues. This sequence joins TRBV6-5 and TRBJ2-7; 7 positions agree with TRBD2. Sequenced material: peripheral blood, taken in the second trimester of pregnancy. This TCR came from a female donor with multiple sclerosis, enrolled in a pregnancy study. CDR3 protein: CASRARGRSYEQYF. The DNA of the CDR3 is TGTGCCAGCAGGGCGCGCGGGAGATCCTACGAGCAGTACTTC.